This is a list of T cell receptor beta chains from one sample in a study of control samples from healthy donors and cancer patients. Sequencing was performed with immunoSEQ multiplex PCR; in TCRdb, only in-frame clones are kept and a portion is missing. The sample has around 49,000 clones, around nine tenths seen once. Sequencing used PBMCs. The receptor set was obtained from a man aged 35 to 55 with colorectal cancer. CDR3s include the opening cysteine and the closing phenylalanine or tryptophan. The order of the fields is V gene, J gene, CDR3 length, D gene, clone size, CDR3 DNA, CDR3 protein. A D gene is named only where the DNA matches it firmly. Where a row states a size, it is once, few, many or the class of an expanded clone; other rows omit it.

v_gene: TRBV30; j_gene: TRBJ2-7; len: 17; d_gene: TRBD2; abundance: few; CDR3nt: TGTGCCTGGAGTGGTCGAACTAGCGGGGGTTTTACCTACGAGCAGTACTTC; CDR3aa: CAWSGRTSGGFTYEQYF
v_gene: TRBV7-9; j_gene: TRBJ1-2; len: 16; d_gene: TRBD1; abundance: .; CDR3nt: TGTGCCAGCAGCTTAGCCGGGACAGAAGCTAACTATGGCTACACCTTC; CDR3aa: CASSLAGTEANYGYTF
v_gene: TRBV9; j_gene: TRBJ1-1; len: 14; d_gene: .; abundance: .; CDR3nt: TGTGCCAGCAGCGTAGATGGGGGTCCCACTGAAGCTTTCTTT; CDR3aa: CASSVDGGPTEAFF
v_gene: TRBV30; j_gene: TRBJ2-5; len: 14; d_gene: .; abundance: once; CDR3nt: TGTGCCTGGAGTGTTGGGGCATTGGGAGAGACCCAGTACTTC; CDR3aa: CAWSVGALGETQYF
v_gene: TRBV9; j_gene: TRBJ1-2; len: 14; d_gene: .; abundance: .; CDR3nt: TGTGCCAGCAGCGTACAAGACAGCTTAAGTGGCTACACCTTC; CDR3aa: CASSVQDSLSGYTF
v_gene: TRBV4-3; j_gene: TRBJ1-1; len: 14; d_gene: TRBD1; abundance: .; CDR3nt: TGCGCCAGCAGCCCAAACAGGGGGAACACTGAAGCTTTCTTT; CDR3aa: CASSPNRGNTEAFF
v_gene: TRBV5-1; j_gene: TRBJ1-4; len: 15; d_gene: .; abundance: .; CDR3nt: TGCGCCAGCAGCCGTTCAGGGGCAACTAATGAAAAACTGTTTTTT; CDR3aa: CASSRSGATNEKLFF
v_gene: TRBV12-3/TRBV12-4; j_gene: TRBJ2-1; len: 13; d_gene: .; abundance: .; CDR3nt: TGTGCCAGCAGTTTAGGGGGGGCGCATGAGCAGTTCTTC; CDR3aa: CASSLGGAHEQFF
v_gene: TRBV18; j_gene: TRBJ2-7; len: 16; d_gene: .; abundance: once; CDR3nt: TGTGCCAGCTCACCGCGTGAGGGAAGGGAAGTCTACGAGCAGTACTTC; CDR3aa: CASSPREGREVYEQYF
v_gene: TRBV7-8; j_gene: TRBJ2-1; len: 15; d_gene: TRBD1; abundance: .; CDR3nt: TGTGCCAGCAGCTCTATCACCGGGACAGGGGATGAGCAGTTCTTC; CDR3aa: CASSSITGTGDEQFF
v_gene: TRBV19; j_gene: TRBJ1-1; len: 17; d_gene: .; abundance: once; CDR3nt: TGTGCCAGTAGTATAGTAGGGGCCGGGACCGCGAACACTGAAGCTTTCTTT; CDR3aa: CASSIVGAGTANTEAFF
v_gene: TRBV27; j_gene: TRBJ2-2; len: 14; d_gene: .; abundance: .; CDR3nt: TGTGCCAGCACCCAGATGGGGGCAGGCGGGGAGCTGTTTTTT; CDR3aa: CASTQMGAGGELFF
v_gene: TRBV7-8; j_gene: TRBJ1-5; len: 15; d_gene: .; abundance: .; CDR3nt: TGTGCCAGCAGCATGGCACAGGGTACTAATCAGCCCCAGCATTTT; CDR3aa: CASSMAQGTNQPQHF
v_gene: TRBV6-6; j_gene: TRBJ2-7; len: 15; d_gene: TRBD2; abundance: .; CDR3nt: TGTGCCAGCACCCATAGCGGGAGGGCCTCCTACGAGCAGTACTTC; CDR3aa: CASTHSGRASYEQYF
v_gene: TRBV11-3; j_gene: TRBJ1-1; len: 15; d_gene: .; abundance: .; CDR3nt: TGTGCCAGCAGCGGATACAGGTCTACTAACACTGAAGCTTTCTTT; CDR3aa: CASSGYRSTNTEAFF
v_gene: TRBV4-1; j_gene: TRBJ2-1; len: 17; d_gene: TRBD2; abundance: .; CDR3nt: TGCGCCAGCAGCCAGGCCCGACCGGGACTAGCGGGAAGGGAGCAGTTCTTC; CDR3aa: CASSQARPGLAGREQFF
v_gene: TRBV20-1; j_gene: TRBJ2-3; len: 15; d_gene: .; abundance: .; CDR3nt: TGCAGTGCTAGTAGGGCTAGCGCCCAGGCAGATACGCAGTATTTT; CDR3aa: CSASRASAQADTQYF
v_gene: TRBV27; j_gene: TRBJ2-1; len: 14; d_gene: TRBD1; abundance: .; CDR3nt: TGTGCCAGCGCTCAGACAGGGTCCTACAATGAGCAGTTCTTC; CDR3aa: CASAQTGSYNEQFF
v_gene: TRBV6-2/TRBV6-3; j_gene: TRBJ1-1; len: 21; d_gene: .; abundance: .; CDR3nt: TGTGCCAGCAGTTATACACCCTTCCTTTCTCTCCTACGGCAGCCTAACACTGAAGCTTTCTTT; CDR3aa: CASSYTPFLSLLRQPNTEAFF
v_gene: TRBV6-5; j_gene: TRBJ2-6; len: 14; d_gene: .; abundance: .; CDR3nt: TGTGCCAGCTCACGGATTTCTGGGGCCAACGTCCTGACTTTC; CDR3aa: CASSRISGANVLTF
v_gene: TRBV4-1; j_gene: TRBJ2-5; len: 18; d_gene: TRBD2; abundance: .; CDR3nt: TGCGCCAGCAGCCCTCGAGCGGCTAGCGGGAGCCCCCAGGAGACCCAGTACTTC; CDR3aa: CASSPRAASGSPQETQYF
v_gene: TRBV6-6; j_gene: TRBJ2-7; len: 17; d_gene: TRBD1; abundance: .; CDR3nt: TGTGCCAGCAGTCTGGGACAGGGCCTAAAAAGCTCCTACGAGCAGTACTTC; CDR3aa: CASSLGQGLKSSYEQYF
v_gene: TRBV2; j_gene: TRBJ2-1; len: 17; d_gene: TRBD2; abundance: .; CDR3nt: TGTGCCAGCAGCGGGGGGGACCTCCGGGACTTATACAATGAGCAGTTCTTC; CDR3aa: CASSGGDLRDLYNEQFF
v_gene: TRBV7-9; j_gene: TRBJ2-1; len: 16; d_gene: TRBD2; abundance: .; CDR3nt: TGTGCCAGCAGCCCCTGGACTAGCGGAGAATACAATGAGCAGTTCTTC; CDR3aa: CASSPWTSGEYNEQFF
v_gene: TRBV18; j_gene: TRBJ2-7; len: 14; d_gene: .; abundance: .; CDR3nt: TGTGCCAGCTCACCGGCAGACACCTCTTACGAGCAGTACTTC; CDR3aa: CASSPADTSYEQYF
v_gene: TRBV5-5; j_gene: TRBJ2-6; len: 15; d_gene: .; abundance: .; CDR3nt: TGTGCCAGCAGCTCTGAGGCGCGGGGGGCCAACGTCCTGACTTTC; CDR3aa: CASSSEARGANVLTF
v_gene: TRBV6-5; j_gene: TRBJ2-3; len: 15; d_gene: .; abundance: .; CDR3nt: TGTGCCAGCAGTTACTGGGCAGGTAGCACAGATACGCAGTATTTT; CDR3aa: CASSYWAGSTDTQYF
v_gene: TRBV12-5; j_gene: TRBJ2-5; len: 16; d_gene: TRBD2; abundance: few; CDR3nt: TGTGCTAGTGGTTTGGCACCCCGGACTAGCGTGGAGACCCAGTACTTC; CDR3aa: CASGLAPRTSVETQYF
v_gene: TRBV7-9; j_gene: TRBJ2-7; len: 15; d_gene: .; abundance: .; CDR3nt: TGTGCCAGCAGCTTAGGGACGGGCACTCTGGACGAGCAGTACTTC; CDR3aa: CASSLGTGTLDEQYF
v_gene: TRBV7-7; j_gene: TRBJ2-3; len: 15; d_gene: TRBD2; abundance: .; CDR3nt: TGTGCTAGCAGCCCTAGCGGGAGGGCCGGTGATACGCAGTATTTT; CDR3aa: CASSPSGRAGDTQYF
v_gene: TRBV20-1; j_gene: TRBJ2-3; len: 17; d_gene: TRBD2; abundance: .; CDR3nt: TGCAGTGCTAGTGTAAGGGGACTAGCGGGAGGAACAGATACGCAGTATTTT; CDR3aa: CSASVRGLAGGTDTQYF
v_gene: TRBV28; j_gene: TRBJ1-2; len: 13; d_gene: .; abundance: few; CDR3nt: TGTGCCAGCAGATCACAGATGGGCTATGGCTACACCTTC; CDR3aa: CASRSQMGYGYTF
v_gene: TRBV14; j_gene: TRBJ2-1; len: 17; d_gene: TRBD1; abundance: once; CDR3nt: TGTGCCAGCAGCCAAGATTGGGCAGGGGGCGCCTACAATGAGCAGTTCTTC; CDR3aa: CASSQDWAGGAYNEQFF
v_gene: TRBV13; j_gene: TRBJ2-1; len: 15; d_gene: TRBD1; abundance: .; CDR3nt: TGTGCCAGCAGCCGCCGGGACAGGGACTACAATGAGCAGTTCTTC; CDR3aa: CASSRRDRDYNEQFF
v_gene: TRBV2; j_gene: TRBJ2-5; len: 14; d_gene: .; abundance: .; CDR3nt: TGTGCCAGCCGCGAGCAGGGGATCCGGGAGACCCAGTACTTC; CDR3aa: CASREQGIRETQYF
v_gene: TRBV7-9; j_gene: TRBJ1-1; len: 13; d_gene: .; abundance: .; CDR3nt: TGTGCCAGCAGCTCAGGGGTGGGTACTGAAGCTTTCTTT; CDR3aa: CASSSGVGTEAFF
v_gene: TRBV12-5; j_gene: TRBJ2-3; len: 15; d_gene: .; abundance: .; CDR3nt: TGTGCTAGTGGTTTGTTACAAGGTGGGGCAGATACGCAGTATTTT; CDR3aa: CASGLLQGGADTQYF
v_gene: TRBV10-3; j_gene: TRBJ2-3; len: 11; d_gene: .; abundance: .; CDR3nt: TGTGCCATCAGTGACACAGATACGCAGTATTTT; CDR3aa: CAISDTDTQYF
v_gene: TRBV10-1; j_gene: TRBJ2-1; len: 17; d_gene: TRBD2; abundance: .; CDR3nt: TGCGCCAGCAGCAGTCTAGCGGTTCTATCCCCCCCCAATGAGCAGTTCTTC; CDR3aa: CASSSLAVLSPPNEQFF
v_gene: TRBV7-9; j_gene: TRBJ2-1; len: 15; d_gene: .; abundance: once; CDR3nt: TGTGCCAGCAGCCGAGATCCGGGCTCCTACAATGAGCAGTTCTTC; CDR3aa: CASSRDPGSYNEQFF
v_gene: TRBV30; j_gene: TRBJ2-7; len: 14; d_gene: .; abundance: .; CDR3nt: TGTGCCTGGAGGTTGGCGGGGAGCTCCTACGAGCAGTACTTC; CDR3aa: CAWRLAGSSYEQYF
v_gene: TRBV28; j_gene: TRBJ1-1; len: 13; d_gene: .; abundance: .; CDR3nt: TGTGCCAGCAGCCCGCGGACCAACACTGAAGCTTTCTTT; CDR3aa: CASSPRTNTEAFF
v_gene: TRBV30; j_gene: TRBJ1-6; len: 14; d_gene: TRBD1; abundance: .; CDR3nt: TGTGCCTGGAGTGGGACAGGATATAATTCACCCCTCCACTTT; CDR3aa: CAWSGTGYNSPLHF
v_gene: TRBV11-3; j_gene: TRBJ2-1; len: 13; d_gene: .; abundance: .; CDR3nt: TGTGCCAGCAGCTTAGGTATGGACAATGAGCAGTTCTTC; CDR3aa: CASSLGMDNEQFF
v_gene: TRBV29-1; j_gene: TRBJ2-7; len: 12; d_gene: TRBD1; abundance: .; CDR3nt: TGCAGCGTTCAGACAGGGACCTACGAGCAGTACTTC; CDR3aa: CSVQTGTYEQYF
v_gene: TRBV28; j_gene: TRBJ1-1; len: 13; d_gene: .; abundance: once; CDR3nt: TGTGCCAGCAGCCTCTTTATGAACACTGAAGCTTTCTTT; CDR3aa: CASSLFMNTEAFF
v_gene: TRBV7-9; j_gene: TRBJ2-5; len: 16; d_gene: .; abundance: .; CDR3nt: TGTGCCAGCAGCCAGCTAAAGGGGACAAGTCAAGAGACCCAGTACTTC; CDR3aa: CASSQLKGTSQETQYF
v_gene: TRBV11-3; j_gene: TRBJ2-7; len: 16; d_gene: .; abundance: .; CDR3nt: TGTGCCAGCAGTCCCACTAGCTCGTCCCACACCTACGAGCAGTACTTC; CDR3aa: CASSPTSSSHTYEQYF
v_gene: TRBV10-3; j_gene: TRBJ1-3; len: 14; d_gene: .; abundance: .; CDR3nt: TGTGCCATCAGTGAGATGGGGCCGGGAAACACCATATATTTT; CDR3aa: CAISEMGPGNTIYF
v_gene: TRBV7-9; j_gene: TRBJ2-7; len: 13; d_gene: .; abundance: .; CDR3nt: TGTGCCAGCAGCTCCTCGGGAGTAAAAGAGCAGTACTTC; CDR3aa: CASSSSGVKEQYF
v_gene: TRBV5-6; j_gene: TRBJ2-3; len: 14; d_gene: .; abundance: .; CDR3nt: TGTGCCAGCAGCTTGTCCGGACAGCTCAAGGCGCAGTATTTT; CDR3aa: CASSLSGQLKAQYF
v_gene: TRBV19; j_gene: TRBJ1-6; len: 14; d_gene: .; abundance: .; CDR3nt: TGTGCCAGTACTATACCAGCCCTAGGATCACCCCTCCACTTT; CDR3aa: CASTIPALGSPLHF
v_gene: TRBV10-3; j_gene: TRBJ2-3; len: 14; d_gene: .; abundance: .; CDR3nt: TGTGCCACAACAGCGGGTCCTAGCACAGATACGCAGTATTTT; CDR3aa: CATTAGPSTDTQYF